This record covers a single TCR beta chain. Its target is unknown. These data belong to a study of lymphopenia after photon versus proton radiotherapy. Broader study findings: Post-nadir diversity loss with photons came from oligoclonal expansion, particularly CD8+ Temra cells.

The protocol was immunoSEQ multiplex PCR, while the TCRdb copy is restricted to in-frame clones and leaves out a portion. This table has 16,000 or so clones, around 85% appearing once. This material consisted of peripheral blood, taken from a patient treated with proton-based radiotherapy. The clonotype comes from a woman aged 55-70 years with cholangiocarcinoma. Some clones in this sample may be carry-over from other donors' samples.

In DNA form, the CDR3 reads TGTGCCAGCAACCAAGGGACATCGAGGGAGCTGTTTTTT. This sequence encodes CASNQGTSRELFF. The chain links TRBV2 to TRBJ2-2, with D perhaps matching TRBD1 (6 bases). Germline loops: CDR1 SNHLY, CDR2 FYNNEI. The CDR3 spans 13 residues. V was pared by 7 bases and J by 9 bases, with 15 bases between.